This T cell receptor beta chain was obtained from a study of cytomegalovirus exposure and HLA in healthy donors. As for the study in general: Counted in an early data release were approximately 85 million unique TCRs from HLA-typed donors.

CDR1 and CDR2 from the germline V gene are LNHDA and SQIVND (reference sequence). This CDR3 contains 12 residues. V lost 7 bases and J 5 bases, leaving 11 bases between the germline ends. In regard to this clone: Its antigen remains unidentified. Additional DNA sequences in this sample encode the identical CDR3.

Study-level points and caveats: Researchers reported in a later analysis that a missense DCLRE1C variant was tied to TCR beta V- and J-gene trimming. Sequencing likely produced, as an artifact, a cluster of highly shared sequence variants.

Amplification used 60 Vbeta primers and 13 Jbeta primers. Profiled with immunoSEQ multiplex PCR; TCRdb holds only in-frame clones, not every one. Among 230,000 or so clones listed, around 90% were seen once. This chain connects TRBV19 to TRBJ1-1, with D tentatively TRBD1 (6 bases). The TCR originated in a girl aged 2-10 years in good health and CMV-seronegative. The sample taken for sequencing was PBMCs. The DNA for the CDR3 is TGTGCCAGTAAAGGGGGAGATACTGAAGCTTTCTTT. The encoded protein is CASKGGDTEAFF.